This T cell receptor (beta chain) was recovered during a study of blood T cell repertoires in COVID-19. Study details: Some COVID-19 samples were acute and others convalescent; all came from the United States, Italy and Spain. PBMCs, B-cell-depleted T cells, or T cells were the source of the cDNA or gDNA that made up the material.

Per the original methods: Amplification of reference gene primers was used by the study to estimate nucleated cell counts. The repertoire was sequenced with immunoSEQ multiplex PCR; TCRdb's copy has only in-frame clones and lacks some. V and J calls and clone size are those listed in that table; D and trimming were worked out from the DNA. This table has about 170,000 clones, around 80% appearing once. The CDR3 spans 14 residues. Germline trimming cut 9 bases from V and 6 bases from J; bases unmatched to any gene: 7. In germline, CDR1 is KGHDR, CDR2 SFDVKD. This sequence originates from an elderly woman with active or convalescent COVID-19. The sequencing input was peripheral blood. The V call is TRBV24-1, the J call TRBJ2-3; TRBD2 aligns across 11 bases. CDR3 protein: CATAGTSGGDTQYF. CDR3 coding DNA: TGTGCCACCGCCGGGACTAGCGGAGGGGATACGCAGTATTTT.